One and the same sample provided the 9 T cell receptor beta chains below, sequenced in a study of vaccination effects on CD4 cells after COVID-19. What these receptors recognize is not known. Sequencing used immunoSEQ multiplex PCR; TCRdb keeps in-frame clones, though not all of them. The table records some 19,000 clones, 70% to 80% of them present only once. Before sequencing, viral peptide pools were used by the ViraFEST assay to expand antigen-specific CD4+ T cells. Between days 9 and 10 of culture, CD4+ T cells were separated out. Convalescent patients had PCR-confirmed SARS-CoV-2 infection between March and December 2020. The input for sequencing was CD4+ T cells from PBMCs cultured with a peptide pool, taken before COVID-19 vaccination. The origin of the receptors is a human donor who had a prior SARS-CoV-2 infection.

As concerns this clone: The junction differs from germline at one of its ends, possibly a read error. V usage is TRBV7-3 and J usage is TRBJ2-5, with D perhaps TRBD1 (7 bases). The CDR3 totals 15 residues. CDR1 is SGHTA and CDR2 is FQGTGA in the germline V gene. CDR3 protein: CASSLTGDFGETQYF. CDR3 DNA sequence: TGTGCCAGCAGCCTAACAGGGGACTTTGGAGAGACCCAGTACTTC.

The chain couples TRBV12-3 or TRBV12-4 to TRBJ1-1; D ambiguous. With 1 base removed from V and 2 bases from J, the gap between germline ends came to 5 bases. CDR3 length equals 13 residues. The CDR3 nucleotides are TGTGCCAGCAGTTTAGTGGGTAACACTGAAGCTTTCTTT. This gives the protein CASSLVGNTEAFF.

V is TRBV6-6 and J is TRBJ2-3; D gene unclear. This CDR3 has 15 amino acids. CDR1 is MNHNY, CDR2 SVGAGI, per germline (reference sequence). The V and J ends lost 2 bases and 1 base respectively, with 10 bases between them. CDR3 bases: TGTGCCAGCAGTTACGGCGGCAGAGGCACAGATACGCAGTATTTT. The encoded protein is CASSYGGRGTDTQYF.

V gene TRBV2 combines with J gene TRBJ2-7, with 9 bases lining up with TRBD1. The CDR3 has 15 amino acids. From germline, CDR1 is SNHLY and CDR2 FYNNEI. V shed 3 bases, J shed 2 bases, and the junction held 5 bases outside the gene matches. The DNA for the CDR3 is TGTGCCAGCAGTGAGTCGACAGGGGGGCCCTACGAGCAGTACTTC. Translating it yields CASSESTGGPYEQYF. Drawing the rest from reference TRBV2 and TRBJ2-7, the complete variable domain is EPEVTQTPSHQVTQMGQEVILRCVPISNHLYFYWYRQILGQKVEFLVSFYNNEISEKSEIFDDQFSVERPDGSNFTLKIRSTKLEDSAMYFCASSESTGGPYEQYFGPGTRLTVT.

CDR3 bases: TGTGCCAGCAGCCAAGCGGGGACAGGGATTCGGGAAAAACTGTTTTTT. It is translated as CASSQAGTGIREKLFF. This chain connects TRBV3-1 (or the pseudogene TRBV3-2) to TRBJ1-4; 9 nucleotides align to TRBD1. In germline, CDR1 is LGHDT, CDR2 YNNKEL (reference sequence). With 1 base clipped from V and 8 bases from J, the junction kept 8 bases outside the gene matches. This CDR3 has 16 residues.

This chain uses TRBV6-5 with TRBJ1-3; D not certain. The length of the CDR3 is 13 residues. CDR1 MNHEY and CDR2 SVGAGI come from the germline V gene. Trimming pared 10 bases from V and 3 bases from J, leaving 13 bases between. In nucleotides, the CDR3 is TGTGCCACTGGCCGGGCGGGTGGAAACACCATATATTTT. Its translation: CATGRAGGNTIYF.

The V call is TRBV10-3, the J call TRBJ2-2; D gene ambiguous. Per the germline V gene, CDR1 is ENHRY and CDR2 is SYGVKD. Trimming cost V 4 bases and J 5 bases, with 17 bases left between them. The CDR3 contains 16 residues. For the CDR3, the DNA is TGTGCCATCAGTGGCCCTTCGGTCGGGTGGACCGGGGAGCTGTTTTTT. Encoded protein: CAISGPSVGWTGELFF.

This chain connects TRBV9 to TRBJ1-5, with TRBD1 matching over 7 bases. Unmatched junction bases numbered 7, after V lost 0 bases and J lost 4 bases. CDR3 length: 16 residues. The germline V gene has CDR1 SGDLS and CDR2 YYNGEE. CDR3 DNA sequence: TGTGCCAGCAGCGTAGCTGTGGACAGGAATAATCAGCCCCAGCATTTT. Translating it yields CASSVAVDRNNQPQHF.

CDR3 bases: TGTGCCAGCAGCCCCCGCGGCGCGGGAGAGGGGGAGACCCAGTACTTC. The encoded protein is CASSPRGAGEGETQYF. The V and J genes are TRBV7-9 and TRBJ2-5; 7 bases line up with TRBD2. The CDR3 contains 16 residues. V shed 5 bases, J shed 5 bases, and the junction held 14 bases outside the gene matches. Looked up from germline, CDR1 is SEHNR and CDR2 is FQNEAQ (reference sequence).